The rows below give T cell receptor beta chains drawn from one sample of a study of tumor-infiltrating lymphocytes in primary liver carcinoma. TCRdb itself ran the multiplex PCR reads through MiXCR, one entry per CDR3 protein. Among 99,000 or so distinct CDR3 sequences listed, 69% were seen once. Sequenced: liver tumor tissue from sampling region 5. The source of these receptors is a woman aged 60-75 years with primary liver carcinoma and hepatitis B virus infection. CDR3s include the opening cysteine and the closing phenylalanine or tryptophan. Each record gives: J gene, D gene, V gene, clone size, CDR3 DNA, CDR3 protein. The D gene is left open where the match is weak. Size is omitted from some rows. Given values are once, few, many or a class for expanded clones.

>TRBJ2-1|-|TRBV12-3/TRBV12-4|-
TGCGCCAGCAGTTCCTCCGGACTGGGAATGGTTAGGGAGCAGTTCTTC
CASSSSGLGMVREQFF
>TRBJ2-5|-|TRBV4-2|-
TGTGGCAGCAGCCAAGATCCTGGACAAGGGGAGACCCAGTACTTC
CGSSQDPGQGETQYF
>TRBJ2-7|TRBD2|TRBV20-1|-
TGCAGTGCTAGGAATCCTAGCGGGGCCTACGAGCAGCGCTTC
CSARNPSGAYEQRF
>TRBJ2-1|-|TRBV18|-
TGTGCCAGCTCACCACTTGGAGATCGGACTTACAATGAGCAGTTCTTC
CASSPLGDRTYNEQFF
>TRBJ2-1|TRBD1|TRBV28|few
TGTGCCAGCAGTTTAGGGGACAGGGTGGAGGATGAGCAGTTCTTC
CASSLGDRVEDEQFF
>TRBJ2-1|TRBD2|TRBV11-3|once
TGTGCCAGTAGCTTTAGGGGACTAGTGGGGAAGTCCTACAATGAGCAGTTCTTC
CASSFRGLVGKSYNEQFF
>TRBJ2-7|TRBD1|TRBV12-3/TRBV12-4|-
TGTGCCAGTAGCCAGATACAGGGGGCTGTGCAGTACTTC
CASSQIQGAVQYF
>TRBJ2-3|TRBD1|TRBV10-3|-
TGTGCCATCAGTGCGGGACAGGGCTGTAGAGATACGCTGTATTTT
CAISAGQGCRDTLYF
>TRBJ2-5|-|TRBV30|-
TGTGCCTGGGGTGGGATTACCCGGGAGATCCAGTACTTC
CAWGGITREIQYF
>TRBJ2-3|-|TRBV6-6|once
TGTGCCAGCAGCATCAGCACAAATATGCAGTATTTT
CASSISTNMQYF
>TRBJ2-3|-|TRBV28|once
TGTGCCAGCAGTTTGGCTTACGGCACAGATACGCAGTATTTT
CASSLAYGTDTQYF
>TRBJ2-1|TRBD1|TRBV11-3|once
TGTACCAGCGGTAAACCGGGACAGTACAATGAACAGTTCTTC
CTSGKPGQYNEQFF
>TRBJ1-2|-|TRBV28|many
TGTGCCAGCAGTTTTGGAGGAATTAATGGCTACACCTTC
CASSFGGINGYTF
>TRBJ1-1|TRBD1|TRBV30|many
TGTGCCTGGAGTGTACTGGGACAGGGATTTACTGAAGCTTTCTTT
CAWSVLGQGFTEAFF
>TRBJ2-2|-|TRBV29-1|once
TGCAGTGTTGAGCGGCAGGGGACCGGGGAGCAGTTTTTT
CSVERQGTGEQFF
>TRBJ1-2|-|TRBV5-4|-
TGTGCCAGGAGCCCCGGGGATGGCCACACCTTC
CARSPGDGHTF
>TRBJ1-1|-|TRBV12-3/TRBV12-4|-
TGTGCCAGCAGCCCGCAAGGGGGGCTCTCTGAAGCTTTCTTT
CASSPQGGLSEAFF
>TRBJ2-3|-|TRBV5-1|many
TGCGCCAGCAGCCTATCAGGGACTAGCACAGATACGCAGTATTTT
CASSLSGTSTDTQYF
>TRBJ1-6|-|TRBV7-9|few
TGTGCCAGCAACCTGAGGACAGATGGGCCACCCCTCCACTTT
CASNLRTDGPPLHF
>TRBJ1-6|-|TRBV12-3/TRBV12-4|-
TGTGCCGGCAGTTTAGCGGGTGGGACATCCCTCCACTTT
CAGSLAGGTSLHF
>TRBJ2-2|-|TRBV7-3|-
TGTGCCAGCAGCTTAATGGTCACCGGGGAGCTGCTTTTT
CASSLMVTGELLF
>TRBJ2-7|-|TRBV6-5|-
TGTGTCAGCAGTTTGGGACAATCGAGGGAGCAGAACTTC
CVSSLGQSREQNF
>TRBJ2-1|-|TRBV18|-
TGTGCCAGCACTCGAGGGGCAGGGTCCTACAATGAGCAGTTCTTC
CASTRGAGSYNEQFF
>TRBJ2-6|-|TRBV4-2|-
TGTGCCAGCAGCTCCCTGGGGGCAGCGTTCTCCTCCGGGGCCAACGTCCTGACTTTC
CASSSLGAAFSSGANVLTF
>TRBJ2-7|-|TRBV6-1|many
TGTGCCAGCAATTTACGGGGTGGGAGCGGCTACGAGCAGTACTTC
CASNLRGGSGYEQYF
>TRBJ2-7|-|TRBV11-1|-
TGTGCCAGCAGCTTAAGGGGGGCCCCCTACGAGCAGCACTTC
CASSLRGAPYEQHF
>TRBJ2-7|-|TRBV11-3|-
TGTGTCAGCAACTCAAGGCCATACGAGCAGTACTTC
CVSNSRPYEQYF
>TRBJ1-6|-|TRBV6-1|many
TGTGCCAGCAGTGCGGGATATTCACCCCTCCACTTT
CASSAGYSPLHF
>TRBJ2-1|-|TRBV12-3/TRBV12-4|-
TGTAGCTCCATCGGGAGCGGGCATAATGAGCAGTTCTTC
CSSIGSGHNEQFF
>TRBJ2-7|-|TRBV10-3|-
TGTGCCATCAGTGTCGACAGGCATACCTACGAGCAGTACTTC
CAISVDRHTYEQYF
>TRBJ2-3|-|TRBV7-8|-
TGTGCCATCAGTCCACGTCAGGAACGGAGCGCAGATACGCAGTATTTT
CAISPRQERSADTQYF
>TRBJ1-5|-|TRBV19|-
TGTGCCAGTAGTATCTCTCAATCTAGCAATCAGCCCCAGCATTTT
CASSISQSSNQPQHF
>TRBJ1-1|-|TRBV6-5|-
TGTGCCAGTAGCCTCCGGCGGACGCTGTACGTGAACACTGAAACTTTCTTT
CASSLRRTLYVNTETFF
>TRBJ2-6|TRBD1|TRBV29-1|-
TGTAGCGTTAGCCGGGACAGGGAGGCCGACGACCTGACTTTC
CSVSRDREADDLTF
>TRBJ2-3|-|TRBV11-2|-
TGTGCCAGCAGCATGGGGTTTCCCATAGATACGCATTATTTT
CASSMGFPIDTHYF
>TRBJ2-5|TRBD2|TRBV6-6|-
TGTGCCAGCGGTTACTCGGGGGGGGAGACCCACTACTTC
CASGYSGGETHYF
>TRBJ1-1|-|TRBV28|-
TGTGCCAGCAGTTTCCAGGGTCACACTGAGGCTTTCTTT
CASSFQGHTEAFF
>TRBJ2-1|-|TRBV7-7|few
TGTGCTAGCAGCTTAGGGGACTACAATGAGCAGTTCTTC
CASSLGDYNEQFF
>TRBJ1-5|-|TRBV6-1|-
TGTGCCAGCATGGGCCCGTTTCCGGGACAAATTTATAGCAATCAGGCCCAGCATTTT
CASMGPFPGQIYSNQAQHF
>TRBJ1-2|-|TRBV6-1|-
TGTGCCAGCGGTGAACCGAATTCGGGCCGATGCTATGGCTACACCTTC
CASGEPNSGRCYGYTF
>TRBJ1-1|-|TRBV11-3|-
TGTGCCCACAGCTTAGGAGAAAACACTGAAGCTTTCTTT
CAHSLGENTEAFF
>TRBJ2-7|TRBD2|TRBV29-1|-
TGCGGCGCCGGACTAGTGGGAGGGCCGAGTGAGCAGTACTTC
CGAGLVGGPSEQYF
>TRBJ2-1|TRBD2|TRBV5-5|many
TGTGCCAGCAGCCCATTTCTGCGACCCGGGACTAGCTCGTACAATGAGCAGTTCTTC
CASSPFLRPGTSSYNEQFF
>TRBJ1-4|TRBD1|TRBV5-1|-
TGCGCCAGCAGCTTCTCCAGTGCGGGGACAGGGGATGAAAAACTGTTTTTT
CASSFSSAGTGDEKLFF
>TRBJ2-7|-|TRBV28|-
TGTACCAGCAGTCCACCGGGCTCCTACGAGCAATACTTC
CTSSPPGSYEQYF
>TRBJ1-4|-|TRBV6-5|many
TGTGCCAGCGGGGGATATAGCCCTAAAGAAAAACTGTTTTTT
CASGGYSPKEKLFF
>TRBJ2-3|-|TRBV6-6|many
TGTGCCAGCAGCATCAGCACAGATACGCAGTATTTT
CASSISTDTQYF
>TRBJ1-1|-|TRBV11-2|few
TGTGCCAGCAGCCTCCGACAAGCCGAAGCTTTCTTT
CASSLRQAEAFF